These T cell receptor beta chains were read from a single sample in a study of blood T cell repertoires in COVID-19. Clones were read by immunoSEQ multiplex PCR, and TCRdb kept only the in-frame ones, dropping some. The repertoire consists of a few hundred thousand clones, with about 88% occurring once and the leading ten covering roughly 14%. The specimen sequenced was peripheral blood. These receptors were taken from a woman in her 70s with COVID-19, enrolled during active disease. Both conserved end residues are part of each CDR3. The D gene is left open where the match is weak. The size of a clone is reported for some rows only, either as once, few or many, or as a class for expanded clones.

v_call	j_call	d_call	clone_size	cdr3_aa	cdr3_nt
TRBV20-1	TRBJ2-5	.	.	CSARARETQYF	TGCAGTGCTAGAGCGCGAGAGACCCAGTACTTC
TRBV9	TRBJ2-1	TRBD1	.	CASSAHRGDEQFF	TGTGCCAGCAGCGCCCACAGGGGCGATGAGCAGTTCTTC
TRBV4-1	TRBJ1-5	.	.	CASSQQNFIGGNQPQHF	TGCGCCAGCAGCCAACAAAACTTCATCGGTGGCAATCAGCCCCAGCATTTT
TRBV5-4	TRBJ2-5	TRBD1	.	CASSSQGTGDGETQYF	TGTGCCAGCAGCTCACAGGGTACAGGGGATGGGGAGACCCAGTACTTC
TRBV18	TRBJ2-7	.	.	CASSTSRGHEQYF	TGTGCCAGCTCTACGTCCAGGGGCCACGAGCAGTACTTC
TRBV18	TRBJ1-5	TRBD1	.	CASSPGTGGGNQPQHF	TGTGCCAGCTCACCAGGGACAGGGGGGGGAAATCAGCCCCAGCATTTT
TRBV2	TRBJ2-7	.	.	CASGGSVAGASYEQYF	TGTGCCAGCGGGGGGTCTGTTGCGGGGGCCTCCTACGAGCAGTACTTC
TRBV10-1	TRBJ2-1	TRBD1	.	CASSETQGAGYNEQFF	TGCGCCAGCAGTGAGACCCAGGGGGCTGGATACAATGAGCAGTTCTTC
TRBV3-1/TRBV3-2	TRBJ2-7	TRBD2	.	CASSLSFLAGAYEQYF	TGTGCCAGCAGCCTCTCCTTTCTAGCGGGGGCCTACGAGCAGTACTTC
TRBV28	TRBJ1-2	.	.	CASSLGQVYGYTF	TGTGCCAGCAGTTTGGGACAAGTTTATGGCTACACCTTC
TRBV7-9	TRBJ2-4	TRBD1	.	CASSFGQGMDIQYF	TGTGCCAGCAGCTTCGGACAGGGAATGGACATTCAGTACTTC
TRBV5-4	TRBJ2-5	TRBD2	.	CASSSPGAAGRETQYF	TGTGCCAGCAGCTCACCCGGGGCAGCGGGGAGAGAGACCCAGTACTTC
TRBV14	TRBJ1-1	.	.	CASSQDVSAGGLKAFF	TGTGCCAGCAGCCAAGATGTCTCGGCAGGAGGTCTGAAGGCTTTCTTT
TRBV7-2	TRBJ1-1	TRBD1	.	CASSFTGGGLGDTEAFF	TGTGCCAGCAGCTTTACAGGGGGCGGATTGGGAGACACTGAAGCTTTCTTT
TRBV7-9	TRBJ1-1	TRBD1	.	CASSSVQGAPEAFF	TGTGCCAGCAGCTCCGTACAGGGGGCCCCTGAAGCTTTCTTT
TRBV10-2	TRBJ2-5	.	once	CASTRGAQETQYF	TGCGCCAGTACTCGCGGGGCCCAAGAGACCCAGTACTTC
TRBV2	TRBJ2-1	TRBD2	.	CASSEGEGLASFF	TGTGCCAGCAGTGAAGGGGAGGGGCTAGCTAGTTTCTTC
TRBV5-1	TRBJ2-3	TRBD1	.	CASSYRDSSTDTQYF	TGCGCCAGCAGCTACCGGGACAGTAGCACAGATACGCAGTATTTT
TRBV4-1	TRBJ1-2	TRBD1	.	CASSQEGGFNYGYTF	TGCGCCAGCAGCCAAGAAGGGGGCTTTAACTATGGCTACACCTTC
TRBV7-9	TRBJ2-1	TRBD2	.	CASSFHRLAGGEDEQFF	TGTGCCAGCAGCTTTCACCGGTTAGCGGGGGGTGAGGATGAGCAGTTCTTC
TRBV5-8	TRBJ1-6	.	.	CASSPWTEPLHF	TGTGCCAGCAGCCCCTGGACAGAGCCCCTCCACTTT
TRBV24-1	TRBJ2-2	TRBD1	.	CATSDPRGRGTGELFF	TGTGCCACCAGTGATCCCAGGGGGCGCGGGACCGGGGAGCTGTTTTTT
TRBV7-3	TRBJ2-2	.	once	CASSVSYTGELFF	TGTGCCAGCAGCGTCTCCTACACCGGGGAGCTGTTTTTT
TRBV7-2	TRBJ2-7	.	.	CASSESTGYYEQYF	TGTGCCAGCAGCGAGAGTACAGGGTACTACGAGCAGTACTTC
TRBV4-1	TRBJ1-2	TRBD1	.	CASSQDRGGFNYGYTF	TGCGCCAGCAGCCAAGATCGAGGGGGCTTTAACTATGGCTACACCTTC
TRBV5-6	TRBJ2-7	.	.	CASSYPSVYEQYF	TGTGCCAGCAGCTATCCGAGCGTCTACGAGCAGTACTTC
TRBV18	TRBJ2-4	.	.	CASSPQGSLDKNIQYF	TGTGCCAGCTCACCTCAGGGAAGTTTAGACAAAAACATTCAGTACTTC
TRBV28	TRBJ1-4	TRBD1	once	CASSVEGTGGTGKLFF	TGTGCCAGCAGTGTCGAGGGGACAGGGGGAACGGGAAAACTGTTTTTT
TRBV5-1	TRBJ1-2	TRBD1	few	CASNTGTGYYGYTF	TGCGCCAGCAATACCGGGACAGGTTACTATGGCTACACCTTC
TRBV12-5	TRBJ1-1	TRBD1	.	CASGSQGVSEAFF	TGTGCTAGTGGTTCCCAGGGGGTCTCGGAAGCTTTCTTT
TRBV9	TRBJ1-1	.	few	CASSPVDRNTEAFF	TGTGCCAGCAGCCCAGTCGACAGAAACACTGAAGCTTTCTTT
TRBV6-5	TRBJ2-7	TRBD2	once	CASQRGVGSEQYF	TGTGCCAGCCAGCGGGGGGTGGGAAGCGAGCAGTACTTC
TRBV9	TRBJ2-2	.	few	CASSLGYTTGELFF	TGTGCCAGCAGCCTTGGTTACACCACCGGGGAGCTGTTTTTT
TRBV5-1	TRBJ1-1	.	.	CASSSSGTLAGEAFF	TGCGCCAGCAGCTCATCCGGGACATTGGCGGGTGAAGCTTTCTTT
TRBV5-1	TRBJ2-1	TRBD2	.	CASSLEAGGPYNEQFF	TGCGCCAGCAGCTTGGAAGCGGGGGGCCCCTACAATGAGCAGTTCTTC
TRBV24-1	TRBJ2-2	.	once	CATSVNSPNTGELFF	TGTGCCACCAGTGTTAACAGTCCGAACACCGGGGAGCTGTTTTTT
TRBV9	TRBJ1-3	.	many	CASSAGIEGNTIYF	TGTGCCAGCAGCGCCGGGATCGAAGGAAACACCATATATTTT
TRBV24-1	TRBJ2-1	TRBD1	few	CATAGTGSYNEQFF	TGTGCCACCGCTGGGACAGGGTCCTACAATGAGCAGTTCTTC
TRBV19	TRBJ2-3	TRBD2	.	CASSEAGGRRFLTQYF	TGTGCCAGTAGCGAAGCGGGGGGCAGACGATTCCTTACGCAGTATTTT
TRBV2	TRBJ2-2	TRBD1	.	CASKAGTGNTGELFF	TGTGCCAGCAAGGCGGGGACAGGGAACACCGGGGAGCTGTTTTTT
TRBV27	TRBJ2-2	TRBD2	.	CASSFRGLAGDGAGELFF	TGTGCCAGCAGTTTTCGTGGACTAGCGGGGGATGGAGCCGGGGAGCTGTTTTTT
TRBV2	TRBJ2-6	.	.	CASSVDSSGANVLTF	TGTGCCAGCAGCGTGGACAGCTCTGGGGCCAACGTCCTGACTTTC
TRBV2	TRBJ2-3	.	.	CASKLKGDTDTQYF	TGTGCCAGCAAGCTAAAGGGAGACACAGATACGCAGTATTTT
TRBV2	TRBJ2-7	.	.	CASSFQTGSYEQYF	TGTGCCAGCAGTTTCCAGACAGGTTCCTACGAGCAGTACTTC